Listed below are T cell receptor beta chains from one sample, sequenced in a study of cytomegalovirus exposure and HLA in healthy donors. This table comes from immunoSEQ multiplex PCR, and its TCRdb copy is limited to in-frame clones, with some not included. Seen here are just under 45,000 clones, 51% observed once, and the top ten hold roughly 6%. The source material was PBMCs. These TCRs come from a man aged 60 to 69 in good health and CMV-seronegative. The CDR3 runs from the conserved cysteine through the conserved F or W. Each record gives: D gene, clone size, J gene, V gene, CDR3 DNA, CDR3 protein. The D gene is left open where the match is weak. Size values are once, few and many counts, or a class for expanded clones, and some rows have none.

D: TRBD1; size: NA; J: TRBJ2-7; V: TRBV10-2; DNA: TGCGCCAGCAGTAGGGACAGGCCATACGAGCAGTACTTC; CDR3: CASSRDRPYEQYF
D: NA; size: NA; J: TRBJ1-3; V: TRBV30; DNA: TGTGCCTGGAGTGTAAGAGTCCGATGGAGAGTGGGAGGTAGCACCATATATTTT; CDR3: CAWSVRVRWRVGGSTIYF
D: NA; size: NA; J: TRBJ1-1; V: TRBV7-9; DNA: TGTGCCAGCAGCTTTCAGGACAGTAACACTGAAGCTTTCTTT; CDR3: CASSFQDSNTEAFF
D: TRBD2; size: NA; J: TRBJ2-1; V: TRBV5-1; DNA: TGCGCCAGCAGGTGGACTAGCGGAAACAATGAGCAGTTCTTC; CDR3: CASRWTSGNNEQFF
D: NA; size: NA; J: TRBJ2-4; V: TRBV5-1; DNA: TGCGCCAGCAGCTCGACTAGTGGGGACATTCAGTACTTC; CDR3: CASSSTSGDIQYF
D: NA; size: once; J: TRBJ2-7; V: TRBV18; DNA: TGTGCCAGCTCACTCAGGGTCCACGAGCAGTACTTC; CDR3: CASSLRVHEQYF
D: NA; size: NA; J: TRBJ2-5; V: TRBV2; DNA: TGTGCCAGCAGTGAAACAGGCTCGTACCAAGAGACCCAGTACTTC; CDR3: CASSETGSYQETQYF
D: NA; size: few; J: TRBJ1-2; V: TRBV7-9; DNA: TGTGCCAGCAGCCCTTCTTGGGGCGCGTATGGCTACACCTTC; CDR3: CASSPSWGAYGYTF
D: NA; size: NA; J: TRBJ1-2; V: TRBV29-1; DNA: TGCAGCGTTGGCGCCAACTATGGCTACACCTTC; CDR3: CSVGANYGYTF
D: TRBD1; size: NA; J: TRBJ2-5; V: TRBV6-1; DNA: TGTGCCACGGAGACAGGGAAGAAGGAGACCCAGTACTTC; CDR3: CATETGKKETQYF
D: TRBD1; size: NA; J: TRBJ1-2; V: TRBV5-1; DNA: TGCGCCAGCAGCTTGGCGACAGGGGCACATGGCTACACCTTC; CDR3: CASSLATGAHGYTF
D: TRBD2; size: once; J: TRBJ2-5; V: TRBV28; DNA: TGTGCCAGCAACATCCAACTAGCGGGAGGGGGGGAGACCCAGTACTTC; CDR3: CASNIQLAGGGETQYF
D: NA; size: few; J: TRBJ2-1; V: TRBV6-1; DNA: TGTGCCAGCAGTGAAGCGCCCTATCGAGAGCAGTTCTTC; CDR3: CASSEAPYREQFF
D: NA; size: medium-sized; J: TRBJ2-7; V: TRBV4-1; DNA: TGCGCCAGCAGCCCGACTCCAAGCGACTCCTACGAGCAGTACTTC; CDR3: CASSPTPSDSYEQYF
D: TRBD1; size: NA; J: TRBJ1-1; V: TRBV14; DNA: TGTGCCAGCAGCCAATTAACAGGGGGCGGAACTGAAGCTTTCTTT; CDR3: CASSQLTGGGTEAFF
D: NA; size: NA; J: TRBJ1-2; V: TRBV2; DNA: TGTGCCAGCGGGCAGACCAACTATGGCTACACCTTC; CDR3: CASGQTNYGYTF
D: NA; size: NA; J: TRBJ1-5; V: TRBV2; DNA: TGTGCCAGCAGGGGTGAGGGTTTGGGCGGCAATCAGCCCCAGCATTTT; CDR3: CASRGEGLGGNQPQHF
D: NA; size: NA; J: TRBJ2-5; V: TRBV15; DNA: TGTGCCACCAGCAGGAAAGCAGGGACCCAGTACTTC; CDR3: CATSRKAGTQYF
D: TRBD2; size: once; J: TRBJ2-3; V: TRBV9; DNA: TGTGCCAGCAGCGTAGCTAGCGGGAGGCCATATACGCAGTATTTT; CDR3: CASSVASGRPYTQYF
D: NA; size: few; J: TRBJ1-1; V: TRBV19; DNA: TGTGCCAGTAGTATTCCCGGGATTGACACTGAAGCTTTCTTT; CDR3: CASSIPGIDTEAFF
D: NA; size: NA; J: TRBJ1-1; V: TRBV7-9; DNA: TGTGCCAGCAGCGAACTATTGAACACTGAAGCTTTCTTT; CDR3: CASSELLNTEAFF
D: NA; size: NA; J: TRBJ2-3; V: TRBV6-5; DNA: TGTGCCAGCAGTCGGGCGGGGGCCCCTACAGATACGCAGTATTTT; CDR3: CASSRAGAPTDTQYF
D: TRBD2; size: NA; J: TRBJ2-1; V: TRBV6-5; DNA: TGTGCCAGCCAGAGCGGGAGTATGACGTATGAGCAGTTCTTC; CDR3: CASQSGSMTYEQFF
D: NA; size: few; J: TRBJ2-1; V: TRBV6-6; DNA: TGTGCCAGCACTGAACAGGGCCCCTACAATGAGCAGTTCTTC; CDR3: CASTEQGPYNEQFF
D: TRBD2; size: NA; J: TRBJ2-7; V: TRBV28; DNA: TGTGCCAGCAGTTCCCTAGGCGGGGGGCTACAGGAGCAGTACTTC; CDR3: CASSSLGGGLQEQYF
D: NA; size: NA; J: TRBJ1-3; V: TRBV2; DNA: TGTGCCAGCAGTCCAGGAATCCTATCTGGAAACACCATATATTTT; CDR3: CASSPGILSGNTIYF
D: TRBD1; size: few; J: TRBJ2-5; V: TRBV5-1; DNA: TGCGCCAGCAGCCCGGGACAGGGACTTCAAGAGACCCAGTACTTC; CDR3: CASSPGQGLQETQYF
D: TRBD2; size: once; J: TRBJ2-1; V: TRBV14; DNA: TGTGCCAGCAGCCGCATAGCGGGAGTCAATGAGCAGTTCTTC; CDR3: CASSRIAGVNEQFF
D: NA; size: NA; J: TRBJ1-1; V: TRBV7-8; DNA: TGTGCCAGCAGCTACTGGGACATCGGGGATGGGACTGAAGCTTTCTTT; CDR3: CASSYWDIGDGTEAFF
D: TRBD1; size: few; J: TRBJ1-2; V: TRBV10-3; DNA: TGTGCCATCAGTGCCGGGACAGGGACGCTGGGGCATGGCTACACCTTC; CDR3: CAISAGTGTLGHGYTF
D: NA; size: few; J: TRBJ2-5; V: TRBV30; DNA: TGTGCCTGGGCAGGGTTCCAAGAGACCCAGTACTTC; CDR3: CAWAGFQETQYF
D: NA; size: few; J: TRBJ2-1; V: TRBV5-6; DNA: TGTGCCAGCAGCCCGAGGGGGATGGATGAGCAGTTCTTC; CDR3: CASSPRGMDEQFF
D: NA; size: NA; J: TRBJ2-1; V: TRBV5-1; DNA: TGCGCCAGCAGCTCACCAGAAGACACGGAGCAGTTCTTC; CDR3: CASSSPEDTEQFF
D: TRBD2; size: few; J: TRBJ2-3; V: TRBV11-2; DNA: TGTGCCAGCAGCTCGCTAGCGGGAGGGCCGCATACGCAGTATTTT; CDR3: CASSSLAGGPHTQYF
D: TRBD1; size: NA; J: TRBJ2-3; V: TRBV14; DNA: TGTGCCACCGGACAGGGGGGAACAGATACGCAGTATTTT; CDR3: CATGQGGTDTQYF
D: NA; size: few; J: TRBJ2-2; V: TRBV30; DNA: TGTGCCTGGACGTCCTCCGGGGAGCTGTTTTTT; CDR3: CAWTSSGELFF
D: TRBD1; size: NA; J: TRBJ2-3; V: TRBV7-8; DNA: TGTGCCAGCAGCTTCCGGGACAGCCCTGATACGCAGTATTTT; CDR3: CASSFRDSPDTQYF
D: NA; size: NA; J: TRBJ1-5; V: TRBV19; DNA: TGTGCCAGTAGTATGGGGGGAGGGTGGCCCCAGCATTTT; CDR3: CASSMGGGWPQHF
D: TRBD2; size: NA; J: TRBJ2-7; V: TRBV5-1; DNA: TGCGCCAGCAGCTTCCTCGGGGGGGAGGGGGAGCAGTACTTC; CDR3: CASSFLGGEGEQYF
D: NA; size: few; J: TRBJ2-1; V: TRBV6-6; DNA: TGTGCCAGCAAGGCGGGGGTGGGGGGCATGTACAATGAGCAGTTCTTC; CDR3: CASKAGVGGMYNEQFF
D: NA; size: once; J: TRBJ2-2; V: TRBV11-3; DNA: TGTGCCAGCAGCTTCGGGATAGGGTACACCGGGGAGCTGTTTTTT; CDR3: CASSFGIGYTGELFF
D: TRBD1; size: NA; J: TRBJ1-2; V: TRBV28; DNA: TGTGCCAGCAGTTTGCACAGGGGTAGTGGCTACACCTTC; CDR3: CASSLHRGSGYTF
D: TRBD2; size: NA; J: TRBJ2-3; V: TRBV29-1; DNA: TGCAGCGTTGAAAGGGCGGGAGTCGGGACAGATACGCAGTATTTT; CDR3: CSVERAGVGTDTQYF
D: NA; size: NA; J: TRBJ1-2; V: TRBV6-5; DNA: TGTGCCAGCAGGTTACAGGGCCATGGCTACACCTTC; CDR3: CASRLQGHGYTF
D: TRBD1; size: once; J: TRBJ1-2; V: TRBV14; DNA: TGTGCCAGCAGCCTCGCGACAGGGGGCTATGGCTACACCTTC; CDR3: CASSLATGGYGYTF
D: NA; size: few; J: TRBJ2-7; V: TRBV5-1; DNA: TGCGCCAGCAGCGAGACCCGGCGGTACGAGCAGTACTTC; CDR3: CASSETRRYEQYF
D: NA; size: NA; J: TRBJ2-7; V: TRBV29-1; DNA: TGCAGCGTCCTCAGGGGTGGGTTTACCTACGAGCAGTACTTC; CDR3: CSVLRGGFTYEQYF
D: NA; size: few; J: TRBJ1-1; V: TRBV28; DNA: TGTGCCAGCAGCAAACCGACAGATTTGAACACTGAAGCTTTCTTT; CDR3: CASSKPTDLNTEAFF
D: TRBD2; size: NA; J: TRBJ2-1; V: TRBV5-1; DNA: TGCGCCAGCAACCATCCAGGGACTAGGCACAATGAGCAGTTCTTC; CDR3: CASNHPGTRHNEQFF
D: NA; size: NA; J: TRBJ1-5; V: TRBV25-1; DNA: TGTGCCAGCAGTGAATCCGCGGCCCAGCCCCAGCATTTT; CDR3: CASSESAAQPQHF
D: NA; size: NA; J: TRBJ1-4; V: TRBV27; DNA: TGTGCCAGCAGTTTGGCCGGGTCGAGTGAAAAACTGTTTTTT; CDR3: CASSLAGSSEKLFF
D: NA; size: NA; J: TRBJ2-5; V: TRBV10-2; DNA: TGCGCCAGCAGGGGACTGGCCCCTCAAGAGACCCAGTACTTC; CDR3: CASRGLAPQETQYF